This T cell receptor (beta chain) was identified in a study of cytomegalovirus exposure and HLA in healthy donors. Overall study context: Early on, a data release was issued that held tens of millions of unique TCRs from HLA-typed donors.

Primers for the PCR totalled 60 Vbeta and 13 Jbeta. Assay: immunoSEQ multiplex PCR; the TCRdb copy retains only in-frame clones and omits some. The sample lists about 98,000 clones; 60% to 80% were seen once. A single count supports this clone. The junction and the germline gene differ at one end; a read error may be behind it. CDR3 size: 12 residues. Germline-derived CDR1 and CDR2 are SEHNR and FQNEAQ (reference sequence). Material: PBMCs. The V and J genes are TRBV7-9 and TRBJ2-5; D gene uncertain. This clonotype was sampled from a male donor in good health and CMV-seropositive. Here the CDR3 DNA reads TGTTCCAGCAGCCATTCGGCAGGGACCCAGTACTTC. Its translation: CSSSHSAGTQYF.